A selection of T cell receptor beta chains follows, all from one sample in a study of a mutant IDH1 vaccine in newly diagnosed glioma. These receptors have no known antigen. TCRdb's copy holds only in-frame clones and misses some; the assay was immunoSEQ multiplex PCR. The repertoire holds approximately 50,000 clones, with roughly 91% as singletons. The starting material was PBMCs, obtained from a glioma patient whose treatment included an IDH1 peptide vaccine. These receptors all stem from a woman between 40 and 55 years old with glioma. Both conserved end residues are part of each CDR3. A D gene is named only where the DNA matches it firmly. The size entry is marked missing in some rows and otherwise reads once, few, many or a size class.

TRBV30	TRBJ2-7	NA	NA	CACRNDRRPPYEQYF	TGTGCCTGTCGAAATGATAGGAGACCTCCCTACGAGCAGTACTTC
TRBV14	TRBJ2-7	NA	NA	CASSQGGLEQYF	TGTGCCAGCAGCCAAGGAGGACTCGAGCAGTACTTC
TRBV13	TRBJ2-3	NA	TRBD1	CASSAGTDTDTQYF	TGTGCCAGCAGCGCCGGGACAGACACAGATACGCAGTATTTT
TRBV7-6	TRBJ2-5	NA	TRBD2	CASSSRLAGQETQYF	TGTGCCAGCAGCTCCCGACTAGCGGGCCAAGAGACCCAGTACTTC
TRBV4-1	TRBJ1-3	once	NA	CASSQVFGVAGNTIYF	TGCGCCAGCAGCCAAGTGTTCGGCGTTGCTGGAAACACCATATATTTT
TRBV9	TRBJ2-3	once	TRBD2	CASSVAPTSGTSDTQYF	TGTGCCAGCAGCGTAGCCCCGACTAGCGGCACATCAGATACGCAGTATTTT
TRBV5-1	TRBJ2-7	NA	NA	CASSSLFQEQYF	TGCGCCAGCAGCTCGCTTTTCCAGGAGCAGTACTTC
TRBV5-1	TRBJ2-3	NA	TRBD1	CASSLKTGGADTQYF	TGCGCCAGCAGCTTAAAGACAGGGGGCGCAGATACGCAGTATTTT
TRBV27	TRBJ2-7	NA	TRBD1	CASSLIHRGNYEQYF	TGTGCCAGCAGTTTAATCCACAGGGGAAACTACGAGCAGTACTTC
TRBV21-1	TRBJ1-5	once	NA	CASSKPDLDRASGNQPQHF	TGTGCCAGCAGCAAACCCGACTTAGACAGGGCCTCGGGCAATCAGCCCCAGCATTTT
TRBV14	TRBJ2-1	NA	NA	CASSQTGWSEQFF	TGTGCCAGCAGCCAAACAGGGTGGAGTGAGCAGTTCTTC
TRBV7-8	TRBJ2-5	NA	NA	CASSLARFPRQETQYF	TGTGCCAGCAGCTTAGCGCGCTTCCCGCGCCAAGAGACCCAGTACTTC
TRBV29-1	TRBJ1-1	few	NA	CSVEDGWGADNTEAFF	TGCAGCGTTGAAGATGGGTGGGGGGCCGATAATACTGAAGCTTTCTTT
TRBV11-2	TRBJ1-4	NA	NA	CASSLVSGGGNEKLFF	TGTGCCAGCAGCTTAGTATCGGGCGGGGGGAATGAAAAACTGTTTTTT
TRBV5-1	TRBJ2-3	NA	NA	CASSLDTDTQYF	TGCGCCAGCAGCCTCGACACAGATACGCAGTATTTT
TRBV9	TRBJ1-2	once	NA	CASSPEGISGYTF	TGTGCCAGCAGCCCAGAGGGGATATCTGGCTACACCTTC
TRBV5-5	TRBJ2-7	NA	NA	CASSGGDLSYEQYF	TGTGCCAGCAGCGGCGGAGATCTCTCCTACGAGCAGTACTTC
TRBV4-1	TRBJ1-5	NA	NA	CASSQVPRSNQPQHF	TGCGCCAGCAGCCAAGTTCCCAGGAGCAATCAGCCCCAGCATTTT
TRBV6-4	TRBJ2-1	NA	NA	CASSDLGGNNEQFF	TGTGCCAGCAGTGACCTCGGAGGGAACAATGAGCAGTTCTTC
TRBV7-8	TRBJ2-5	NA	TRBD2	CASSSLGLALQETQYF	TGTGCCAGCAGCTCGCTCGGACTAGCCCTACAAGAGACCCAGTACTTC
TRBV5-4	TRBJ1-2	NA	TRBD1	CASSFTGGIGYTF	TGTGCCAGCAGCTTTACAGGGGGCATTGGCTACACCTTC
TRBV9	TRBJ1-3	NA	NA	CASSVVGGTGNTIYF	TGTGCCAGCAGCGTAGTGGGGGGAACCGGAAACACCATATATTTT
TRBV2	TRBJ2-1	few	TRBD2	CASRGQLAGGHNEQFF	TGTGCCAGCAGGGGTCAACTAGCGGGAGGGCACAATGAGCAGTTCTTC
TRBV10-1	TRBJ2-3	once	TRBD2	CASSESGLGLADTQYF	TGCGCCAGCAGTGAGTCGGGACTAGGATTGGCAGATACGCAGTATTTT
TRBV5-4	TRBJ2-5	once	NA	CASSPHPFQETQYF	TGTGCCAGCAGCCCGCACCCCTTCCAAGAGACCCAGTACTTC
TRBV7-9	TRBJ2-2	few	TRBD2	CASSPRLAGGTGELFF	TGTGCCAGCAGCCCGAGACTAGCGGGGGGGACCGGGGAGCTGTTTTTT
TRBV18	TRBJ2-2	NA	NA	CASSLPGAGNGELFF	TGTGCCAGCTCACTACCGGGAGCAGGGAACGGGGAGCTGTTTTTT
TRBV28	TRBJ1-2	NA	TRBD1	CASSSGGSNYGYTF	TGTGCCAGCAGTTCAGGGGGTTCTAACTATGGCTACACCTTC
TRBV28	TRBJ1-3	NA	NA	CASSPTGPSSGNTIYF	TGTGCCAGCAGCCCTACAGGTCCCAGCTCTGGAAACACCATATATTTT
TRBV5-6	TRBJ2-7	NA	NA	CASSGQISFYEQYF	TGTGCCAGCAGCGGACAGATTAGTTTCTACGAGCAGTACTTC
TRBV6-1	TRBJ2-7	NA	NA	CASTLGNSQYEQYF	TGTGCCAGCACGTTAGGGAATTCGCAATACGAGCAGTACTTC
TRBV6-1	TRBJ2-7	NA	NA	CASSGTGTVSYEQYF	TGTGCCAGCAGTGGTACCGGGACGGTCTCCTACGAGCAGTACTTC
TRBV14	TRBJ2-7	NA	TRBD1	CASSLDRGPGYEQYF	TGTGCCAGCAGCCTGGACAGGGGGCCGGGATACGAGCAGTACTTC
TRBV4-1	TRBJ1-1	NA	TRBD1	CASSRGQGTANTEAFF	TGCGCCAGCAGCCGGGGTCAGGGGACAGCGAACACTGAAGCTTTCTTT
TRBV7-9	TRBJ2-7	NA	NA	CASSLGQGIDEQYF	TGTGCCAGCAGCTTAGGGCAGGGGATAGACGAGCAGTACTTC
TRBV12-5	TRBJ2-5	NA	TRBD2	CASGGGVVETQYF	TGTGCTAGTGGTGGGGGGGTTGTGGAGACCCAGTACTTC
TRBV14	TRBJ1-1	few	NA	CASSQDLYRNTEAFF	TGTGCCAGCAGCCAAGATCTATACAGGAACACTGAAGCTTTCTTT
TRBV4-3	TRBJ2-2	NA	NA	CASSQEVRFGELFF	TGCGCCAGCAGCCAAGAGGTACGATTCGGGGAGCTGTTTTTT
TRBV7-2	TRBJ1-5	NA	NA	CASSLARRGSNQPQHF	TGTGCCAGCAGCTTAGCGCGGAGGGGGAGCAATCAGCCCCAGCATTTT
TRBV15	TRBJ2-2	NA	NA	CATSRGRGNTGELFF	TGTGCCACCAGCAGAGGGAGGGGGAACACCGGGGAGCTGTTTTTT
TRBV29-1	TRBJ1-3	NA	NA	CSVERSSGNTIYF	TGCAGCGTTGAAAGATCCTCTGGAAACACCATATATTTT
TRBV11-1	TRBJ2-6	NA	TRBD1	CASSFAEGTGSGANVLTF	TGTGCCAGCAGCTTCGCTGAGGGGACAGGCTCTGGGGCCAACGTCCTGACTTTC
TRBV2	TRBJ2-4	NA	NA	CASSELRVGENIQYF	TGTGCCAGCAGTGAACTAAGGGTGGGGGAAAACATTCAGTACTTC
TRBV2	TRBJ1-3	NA	NA	CASSWIQGRSGNTIYF	TGTGCCAGCAGCTGGATACAGGGTCGGAGTGGAAACACCATATATTTT
TRBV7-9	TRBJ1-2	NA	NA	CASSPQQSTYGYTF	TGTGCCAGCAGCCCGCAACAATCCACCTATGGCTACACCTTC
TRBV15	TRBJ1-4	NA	NA	CATSRGSRATNEKLFF	TGTGCCACCAGCAGGGGTTCCCGGGCAACTAATGAAAAACTGTTTTTT
TRBV5-4	TRBJ2-7	NA	NA	CASSLFRSEQYF	TGTGCCAGCAGCTTATTTAGATCCGAGCAGTACTTC
TRBV5-1	TRBJ2-7	NA	NA	CASSLMKSSYEQYF	TGCGCCAGCAGCTTGATGAAAAGCTCCTACGAGCAGTACTTC
TRBV7-2	TRBJ2-1	NA	TRBD2	CASSPLAGGYYNEQFF	TGTGCCAGCAGCCCTCTCGCGGGGGGTTACTACAATGAGCAGTTCTTC
TRBV13	TRBJ2-3	NA	NA	CASSLSSRADTQYF	TGTGCCAGCAGCTTATCCAGTCGAGCAGATACGCAGTATTTT
TRBV5-4	TRBJ1-2	NA	NA	CASSLLAPSNYGYTF	TGTGCCAGCAGCCTCCTTGCCCCGAGTAACTATGGCTACACCTTC
TRBV6-5	TRBJ2-3	NA	TRBD2	CASSAGLAGGTQYF	TGTGCCAGCAGTGCGGGACTAGCGGGCGGTACGCAGTATTTT
TRBV7-9	TRBJ2-5	NA	TRBD2	CASSLSSGRETQYF	TGTGCCAGCAGCTTATCAAGCGGGAGAGAGACCCAGTACTTC
TRBV9	TRBJ2-5	NA	TRBD1	CASSADIGTVQETQYF	TGTGCCAGCAGCGCAGACATTGGGACAGTTCAAGAGACCCAGTACTTC